Sequencing of this T cell receptor (beta chain) was carried out in a study of CD8 T cells in Susac syndrome. Purification of the CD8+ and CD4+ T cells relied on negative isolation, and TEMRA cells underwent FACS enrichment. Looked up from germline, CDR1 is DFQATT and CDR2 is SNEGSKA (reference sequence). This CDR3 region has 14 residues. V was pared by 3 bases and J by 4 bases, with 15 bases between. When the RNA was reverse transcribed, random hexamers were used with an input of roughly 0.45 to 1 ug. Via MiXCR, TCRdb re-called the immunoSEQ multiplex PCR reads, giving one row per CDR3 protein. Altogether about 22,000 distinct CDR3 sequences are present, around 92% being singletons, with the ten largest covering around 0.28%.

The receptor comes from a human donor in good health. Sample: CD8+ T cells from PBMCs. The chain has TRBV20-1 and TRBJ2-5; D might be TRBD1 or TRBD2, each matching 6 bases. In DNA, the CDR3 is TGCAGTGCTAGTGTGGGGGGCTTCGGAGAGACCCAGTACTTC. This translates into CSASVGGFGETQYF.